This TCR beta chain derives from a study of blood T cell repertoires in COVID-19. Turning to the study itself: Researchers got acute and convalescent COVID-19 samples from the United States, Italy and Spain.

The germline CDR1 and CDR2 sequences are SGHRS and YFSETQ. The CDR3 spans 13 residues. Trimming shortened V by 7 bases and J by 7 bases, and 17 bases separated the two germline ends. Libraries were prepared by immunoSEQ multiplex PCR; TCRdb keeps only in-frame clonotypes and omits some of them. The sample includes 150,000 to 200,000 clones, over 70% of them seen just once. In terms of age and location, participants ranged from roughly 18 to 90 years and lived in about two dozen US areas. Participant-given clinical history determined each cohort assignment. This rearrangement joins TRBV5-1 to TRBJ1-1; D is possibly TRBD1 (5 bases). This TCR was sampled from a man in his 70s who had been exposed to COVID-19. Material for sequencing was PBMCs or T cells enriched from blood (not recorded which). The CDR3 DNA reads as TGCGCCAGCCGACAGTGGGCGTTCCTTGAAGCTTTCTTT. Translating gives CASRQWAFLEAFF.